A selection of T cell receptor beta chains follows, all from one sample in a study of breast tumors, draining lymph nodes, adjacent tissues. TCRdb re-called the multiplex PCR reads through MiXCR, storing one row per CDR3 protein. Among over 200,000 distinct CDR3 sequences listed, about 30% were seen once. The sequenced sample was axillary lymph node tissue. Receptors originate from a female donor with breast cancer. Some clones in this sample may be carry-over from other donors' samples. The CDR3 runs from the conserved cysteine through the conserved F or W. Fields, in order: J gene, D gene, V gene, clone size, CDR3 DNA, CDR3 protein. A D gene is named only where the DNA matches it firmly. Only part of the rows carry a size: once, few, many, or a class if the clone is expanded.

J: TRBJ1-5; D: NA; V: TRBV5-1; size: NA; DNA: TGCGCCAGCAGCTCCTGGGGACCCGGAGTGGGAGAGACCCAGCATTTT; CDR3: CASSSWGPGVGETQHF
J: TRBJ2-1; D: TRBD2; V: TRBV20-1; size: NA; DNA: TGCAGTGTCGGGACTAGCGGGACCAATGAGCAGTTCTTC; CDR3: CSVGTSGTNEQFF
J: TRBJ1-1; D: TRBD1; V: TRBV6-5; size: many; DNA: TGTGCCAGCAGCAGACAGGGGACAACTGAAGCTTTCTTT; CDR3: CASSRQGTTEAFF
J: TRBJ2-7; D: NA; V: TRBV6-1; size: many; DNA: TGTGCCAGCAGTGAACTTAGGCAGGTGGTCTCCTACGAGCAGTACTTC; CDR3: CASSELRQVVSYEQYF
J: TRBJ2-6; D: TRBD2; V: TRBV9; size: few; DNA: TGTGCCAGCAGCGTAGGGACCGGGGGGGGGCGAATCAACTCTGGGGCCAACGTCCTGACTTTC; CDR3: CASSVGTGGGRINSGANVLTF
J: TRBJ1-5; D: NA; V: TRBV19; size: many; DNA: TGTGCCAGCCGACAGACCGGTTTCAATCAGCCCCAGCATTTT; CDR3: CASRQTGFNQPQHF
J: TRBJ1-6; D: TRBD1; V: TRBV19; size: many; DNA: TGTGCCAGTACTGGGACAGGGTATTCACCCCTCCACTTT; CDR3: CASTGTGYSPLHF
J: TRBJ1-2; D: TRBD1; V: TRBV7-9; size: NA; DNA: TGTGCCAGCAGCCTGACAGGGTCCTATGGCTACACCTTC; CDR3: CASSLTGSYGYTF
J: TRBJ2-5; D: NA; V: TRBV7-9; size: many; DNA: TGTGCCAGCAGCTTAGAGGGGCTAGCTTTTGAGACCCAGTACTTC; CDR3: CASSLEGLAFETQYF
J: TRBJ2-3; D: NA; V: TRBV7-6; size: NA; DNA: TGTGCTCAGTCAGGGCGGACAGATACGCAGTATTTT; CDR3: CAQSGRTDTQYF
J: TRBJ2-1; D: NA; V: TRBV30; size: many; DNA: TGTGCCTGGAGTCTTCAGGGTGGGAATGAGCAGTTCTTC; CDR3: CAWSLQGGNEQFF
J: TRBJ2-7; D: NA; V: TRBV11-3; size: many; DNA: TGTGCCAGCAGCTTTTTTGCGGCAGGGAACGAGCAGTACTTC; CDR3: CASSFFAAGNEQYF
J: TRBJ1-2; D: NA; V: TRBV7-3; size: many; DNA: TGTGCCAGCAGCCAGGGGAATGGCTACACCTTC; CDR3: CASSQGNGYTF
J: TRBJ2-3; D: TRBD2; V: TRBV5-1; size: many; DNA: TGCGCCAGCAGCTCCGGGACTAGCGGGAGTTACGCAGATACGCAGTATTTT; CDR3: CASSSGTSGSYADTQYF
J: TRBJ1-3; D: NA; V: TRBV5-1; size: many; DNA: TGCGCCAGCAGTTTGACAGCCTCTGGAAACACCATATATTTT; CDR3: CASSLTASGNTIYF
J: TRBJ2-1; D: NA; V: TRBV7-3; size: many; DNA: TGTGCCAGCAGCTTACGGAGACAGGATGAGCAGTTCTTC; CDR3: CASSLRRQDEQFF
J: TRBJ2-1; D: TRBD2; V: TRBV18; size: NA; DNA: TGTGCCAGCTCACCACCCGGCGGGAGTGGGAATGAGCAGTTCTTC; CDR3: CASSPPGGSGNEQFF
J: TRBJ2-7; D: NA; V: TRBV6-1; size: many; DNA: TGTGCCAGCAGTGGAAAACGTGCTGGTGCCGCAAGGGAGCAGTACTTC; CDR3: CASSGKRAGAAREQYF
J: TRBJ2-1; D: TRBD2; V: TRBV11-2; size: many; DNA: TGTGCCAGCAGCGTCGGGAGGAGTTCGAAGGGGGAGCAGTTCTTC; CDR3: CASSVGRSSKGEQFF
J: TRBJ2-5; D: TRBD1; V: TRBV29-1; size: NA; DNA: TGCAGCGTTGAAGATCGGTCGACAGGGCAAGAGACCCAGTACTTC; CDR3: CSVEDRSTGQETQYF
J: TRBJ2-3; D: NA; V: TRBV5-5; size: many; DNA: TGTGCCAGCAGCTTAAGACTACTCACTTTT; CDR3: CASSLRLLTF
J: TRBJ2-1; D: TRBD2; V: TRBV25-1; size: once; DNA: TGTGCCAGCAGTGATCCAGCGGGAGGGCCTCGCGACAATGAGCAGTTCTTC; CDR3: CASSDPAGGPRDNEQFF
J: TRBJ2-7; D: TRBD1; V: TRBV7-9; size: many; DNA: TGTGCCAGCAGCACCCCCTGGGGACAGAACTACGAGCAGTACTTC; CDR3: CASSTPWGQNYEQYF
J: TRBJ2-1; D: NA; V: TRBV7-2; size: many; DNA: TGTGCCAGCAGCTTAGCTATGGCAAGTGAGCAGTTCTTC; CDR3: CASSLAMASEQFF
J: TRBJ1-3; D: NA; V: TRBV5-1; size: many; DNA: TGCGCCAGCAGCGCCGGTGGAGGGGGAAACACCATATATTTT; CDR3: CASSAGGGGNTIYF
J: TRBJ1-6; D: TRBD1; V: TRBV5-1; size: once; DNA: TGCGCCAGCAGCACACAGGGGGCCAGGGAAGATTCACCCCTCCACTTT; CDR3: CASSTQGAREDSPLHF
J: TRBJ1-2; D: NA; V: TRBV19; size: many; DNA: TGTGCCAGTAGTATATTGACGGACTATGGCTACACCTTC; CDR3: CASSILTDYGYTF
J: TRBJ2-1; D: NA; V: TRBV9; size: many; DNA: TGTGCCAGCAGCCGAAACAATGAGCAGTTCTTC; CDR3: CASSRNNEQFF
J: TRBJ1-3; D: TRBD1; V: TRBV20-1; size: many; DNA: TGCAGTGCTAAGACAGGGTCTGGAAACACCATATATTTT; CDR3: CSAKTGSGNTIYF
J: TRBJ1-5; D: NA; V: TRBV4-3; size: many; DNA: TGCGCCAGCAGCCAGGATCACAGGGTCGCGGGCCAGCCCCAGCATTTT; CDR3: CASSQDHRVAGQPQHF
J: TRBJ2-1; D: NA; V: TRBV6-2/TRBV6-3; size: few; DNA: TGTGCCAGCAGTCATCGGGGTGGTCCCAGGCCCAATGAGCAGTTCTTC; CDR3: CASSHRGGPRPNEQFF
J: TRBJ2-7; D: NA; V: TRBV14; size: many; DNA: TGTGCCAGCAGCCGCAGCTCCTACGAGCAGTACTTC; CDR3: CASSRSSYEQYF
J: TRBJ1-4; D: NA; V: TRBV4-1; size: many; DNA: TGCGCCAGCAGCCAAGGAGATCAGCCCAATGAAAAACTGTTTTTT; CDR3: CASSQGDQPNEKLFF
J: TRBJ2-5; D: NA; V: TRBV4-3; size: many; DNA: TGCGCCAGCAGCCTCTACAGAAAAGAGACCCAGTACTTC; CDR3: CASSLYRKETQYF
J: TRBJ2-1; D: NA; V: TRBV5-4; size: few; DNA: TGTGCCAGCAGCTTGGAGGCGGCCCACTTAGGCTACAATGAGCAGTTCTTC; CDR3: CASSLEAAHLGYNEQFF
J: TRBJ1-2; D: NA; V: TRBV3-1; size: many; DNA: TGTGCCAGCAGCCATTCCCTGGGGCTAGGGCATAACTATGGCTACACCTTC; CDR3: CASSHSLGLGHNYGYTF
J: TRBJ2-5; D: TRBD2; V: TRBV7-9; size: many; DNA: TGTGCCAGCAGTCGAGCCCCCCCGGGACTAGCGGGCCCAAGGGGAGAGACCCAGTACTTC; CDR3: CASSRAPPGLAGPRGETQYF
J: TRBJ2-2; D: TRBD2; V: TRBV29-1; size: NA; DNA: TGCAGACTAGCGGGAGCCGTCGGGGAGCTGTTTTTT; CDR3: CRLAGAVGELFF
J: TRBJ1-4; D: NA; V: TRBV20-1; size: NA; DNA: TGCAGCGTTCCGCGTTCGCGGGAACAAGAGACCCGGGCGGAAGAACTGTTTTTT; CDR3: CSVPRSREQETRAEELFF
J: TRBJ2-7; D: TRBD2; V: TRBV29-1; size: NA; DNA: TGCAGCGCCCGGGGGGAGGCGGGGGTTTCCTACGAGCAGTACTTC; CDR3: CSARGEAGVSYEQYF